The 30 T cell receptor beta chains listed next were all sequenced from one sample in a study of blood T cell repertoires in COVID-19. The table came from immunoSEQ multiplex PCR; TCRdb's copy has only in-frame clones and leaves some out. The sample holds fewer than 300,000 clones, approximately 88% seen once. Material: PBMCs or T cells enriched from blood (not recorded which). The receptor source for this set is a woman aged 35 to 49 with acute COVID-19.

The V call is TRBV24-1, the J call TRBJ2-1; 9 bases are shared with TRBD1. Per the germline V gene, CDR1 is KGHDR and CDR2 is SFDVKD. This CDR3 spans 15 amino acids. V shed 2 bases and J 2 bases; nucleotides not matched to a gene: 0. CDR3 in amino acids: CATSDWDRAYNEQFF. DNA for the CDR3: TGTGCCACCAGTGATTGGGACAGGGCCTACAATGAGCAGTTCTTC.

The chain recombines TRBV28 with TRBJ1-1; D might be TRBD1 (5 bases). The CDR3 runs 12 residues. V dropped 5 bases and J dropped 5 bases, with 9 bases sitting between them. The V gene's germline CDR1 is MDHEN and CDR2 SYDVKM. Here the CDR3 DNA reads TGTGCCAGCAGTATCAGGGATACTGAAGCTTTCTTT. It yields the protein CASSIRDTEAFF.

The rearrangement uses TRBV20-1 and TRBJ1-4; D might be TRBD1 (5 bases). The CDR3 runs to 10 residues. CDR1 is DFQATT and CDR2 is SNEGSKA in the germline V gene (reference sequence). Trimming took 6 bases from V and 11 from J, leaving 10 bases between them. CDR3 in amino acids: CSARSGKLFF. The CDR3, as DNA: TGCAGTGCCCGCTCAGGGAAACTGTTTTTT.

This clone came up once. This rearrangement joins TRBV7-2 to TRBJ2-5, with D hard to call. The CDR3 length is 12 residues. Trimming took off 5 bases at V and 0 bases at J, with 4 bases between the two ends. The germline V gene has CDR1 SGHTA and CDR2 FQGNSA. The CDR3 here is CASSLNQETQYF. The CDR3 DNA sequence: TGTGCCAGCAGCCTAAACCAAGAGACCCAGTACTTC. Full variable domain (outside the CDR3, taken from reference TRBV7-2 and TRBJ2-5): GAGVSQSPSNKVTEKGKDVELRCDPISGHTALYWYRQSLGQGLEFLIYFQGNSAPDKSGLPSDRFSAERTGGSVSTLTIQRTQQEDSAVYLCASSLNQETQYFGPGTRLLVL.

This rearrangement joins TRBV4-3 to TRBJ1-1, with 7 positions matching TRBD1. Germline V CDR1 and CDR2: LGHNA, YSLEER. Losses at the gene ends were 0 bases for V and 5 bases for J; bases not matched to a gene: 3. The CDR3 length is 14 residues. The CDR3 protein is CASSQEHRGTEAFF. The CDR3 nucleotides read TGCGCCAGCAGCCAAGAACACAGGGGAACTGAAGCTTTCTTT.

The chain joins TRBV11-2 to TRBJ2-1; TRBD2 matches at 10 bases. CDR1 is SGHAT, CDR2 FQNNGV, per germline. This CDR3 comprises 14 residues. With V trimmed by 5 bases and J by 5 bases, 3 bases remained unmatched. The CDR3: CASSAGLAHNEQFF. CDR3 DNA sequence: TGTGCCAGCAGCGCGGGACTAGCGCACAATGAGCAGTTCTTC.

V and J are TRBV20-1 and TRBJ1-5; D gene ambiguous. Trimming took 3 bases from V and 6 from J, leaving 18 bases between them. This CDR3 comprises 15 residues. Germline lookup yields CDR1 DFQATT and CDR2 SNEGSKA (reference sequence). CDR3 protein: CSASRRQWGGQPQHF. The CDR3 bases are TGCAGTGCTAGTAGGAGGCAGTGGGGAGGTCAGCCCCAGCATTTT.

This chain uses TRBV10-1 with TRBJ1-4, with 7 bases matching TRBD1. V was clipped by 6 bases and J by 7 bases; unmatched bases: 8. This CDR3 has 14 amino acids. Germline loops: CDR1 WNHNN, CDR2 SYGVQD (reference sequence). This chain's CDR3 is CASSAGQVGEKLFF. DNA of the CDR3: TGCGCCAGCAGCGCAGGACAGGTCGGTGAAAAACTGTTTTTT.

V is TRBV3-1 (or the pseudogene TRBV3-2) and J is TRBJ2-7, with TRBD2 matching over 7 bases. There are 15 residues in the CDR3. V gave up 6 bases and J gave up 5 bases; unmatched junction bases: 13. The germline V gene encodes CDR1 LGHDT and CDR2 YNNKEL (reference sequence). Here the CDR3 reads CASSWAGLAVNEQYF. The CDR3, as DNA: TGTGCCAGCAGTTGGGCGGGGCTAGCGGTCAACGAGCAGTACTTC.

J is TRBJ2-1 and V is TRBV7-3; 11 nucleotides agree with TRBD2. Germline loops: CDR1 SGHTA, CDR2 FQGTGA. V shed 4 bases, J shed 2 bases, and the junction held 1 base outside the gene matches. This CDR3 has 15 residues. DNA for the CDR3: TGTGCCAGCAGCTCGACTAGCGGGACCTACAATGAGCAGTTCTTC. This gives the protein CASSSTSGTYNEQFF.

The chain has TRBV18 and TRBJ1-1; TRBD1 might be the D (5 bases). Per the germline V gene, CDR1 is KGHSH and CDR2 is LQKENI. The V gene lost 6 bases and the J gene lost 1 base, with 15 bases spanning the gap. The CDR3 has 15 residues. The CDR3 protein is CASSFGPQGNTEAFF. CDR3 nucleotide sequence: TGTGCCAGCTCTTTCGGGCCCCAGGGGAACACTGAAGCTTTCTTT.

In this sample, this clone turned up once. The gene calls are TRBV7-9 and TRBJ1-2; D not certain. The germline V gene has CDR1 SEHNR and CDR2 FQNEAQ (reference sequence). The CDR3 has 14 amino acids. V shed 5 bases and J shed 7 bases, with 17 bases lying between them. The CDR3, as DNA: TGTGCCAGCAGCCCCCCTGGGCAGCACGGTGGCTACACCTTC. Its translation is CASSPPGQHGGYTF.

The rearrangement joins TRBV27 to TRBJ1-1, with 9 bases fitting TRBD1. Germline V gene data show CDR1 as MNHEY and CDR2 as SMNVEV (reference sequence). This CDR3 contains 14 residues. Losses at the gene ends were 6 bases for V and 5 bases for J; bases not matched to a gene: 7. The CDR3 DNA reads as TGTGCCAGCAGCCGAACAGGGGGCGTGACTGAAGCTTTCTTT. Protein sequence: CASSRTGGVTEAFF.

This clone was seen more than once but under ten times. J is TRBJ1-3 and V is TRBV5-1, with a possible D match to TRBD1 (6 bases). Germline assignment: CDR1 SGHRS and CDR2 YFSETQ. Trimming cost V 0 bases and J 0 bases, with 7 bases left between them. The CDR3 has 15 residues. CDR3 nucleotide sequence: TGCGCCAGCAGCTTGGACAGGGACTCTGGAAACACCATATATTTT. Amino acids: CASSLDRDSGNTIYF.

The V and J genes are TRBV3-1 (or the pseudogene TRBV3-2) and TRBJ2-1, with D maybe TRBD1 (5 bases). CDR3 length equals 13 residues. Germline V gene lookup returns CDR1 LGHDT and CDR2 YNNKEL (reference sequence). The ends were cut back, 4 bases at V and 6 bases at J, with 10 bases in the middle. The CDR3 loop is CASSPGNTNEQFF. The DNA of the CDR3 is TGTGCCAGCAGCCCAGGGAACACCAATGAGCAGTTCTTC.

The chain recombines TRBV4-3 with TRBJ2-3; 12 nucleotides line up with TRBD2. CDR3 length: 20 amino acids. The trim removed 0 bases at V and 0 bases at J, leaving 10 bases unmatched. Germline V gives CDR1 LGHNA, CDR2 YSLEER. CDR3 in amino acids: CASSQDRFTSGRLSTDTQYF. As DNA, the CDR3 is TGCGCCAGCAGCCAAGATCGGTTCACTAGCGGGAGGTTGAGCACAGATACGCAGTATTTT.

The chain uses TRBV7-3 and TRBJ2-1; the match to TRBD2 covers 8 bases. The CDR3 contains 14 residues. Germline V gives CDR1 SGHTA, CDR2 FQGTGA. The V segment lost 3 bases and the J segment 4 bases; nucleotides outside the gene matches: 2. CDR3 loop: CASSLSGSYNEQFF. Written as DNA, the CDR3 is TGTGCCAGCAGCTTGAGCGGGAGTTACAATGAGCAGTTCTTC.

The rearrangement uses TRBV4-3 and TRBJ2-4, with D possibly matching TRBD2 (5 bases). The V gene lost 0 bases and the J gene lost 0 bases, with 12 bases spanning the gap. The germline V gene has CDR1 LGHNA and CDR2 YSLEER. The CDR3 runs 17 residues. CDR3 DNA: TGCGCCAGCAGCCAAGATCGAACCGGGATAGCCAAAAACATTCAGTACTTC. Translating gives CASSQDRTGIAKNIQYF.

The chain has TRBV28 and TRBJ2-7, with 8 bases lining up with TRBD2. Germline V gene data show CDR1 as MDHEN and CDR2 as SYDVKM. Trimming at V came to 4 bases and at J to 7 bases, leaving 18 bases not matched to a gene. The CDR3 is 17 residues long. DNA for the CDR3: TGTGCCAGCAGTTCCCCCGGGACTATAAAAACGGGGGGGGAGCAGTACTTC. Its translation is CASSSPGTIKTGGEQYF.

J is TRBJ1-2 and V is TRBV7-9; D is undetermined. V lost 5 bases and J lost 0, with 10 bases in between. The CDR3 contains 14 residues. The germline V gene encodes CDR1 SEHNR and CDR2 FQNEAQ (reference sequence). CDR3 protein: CASSQRATNYGYTF. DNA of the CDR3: TGTGCCAGCAGCCAAAGAGCGACTAACTATGGCTACACCTTC.

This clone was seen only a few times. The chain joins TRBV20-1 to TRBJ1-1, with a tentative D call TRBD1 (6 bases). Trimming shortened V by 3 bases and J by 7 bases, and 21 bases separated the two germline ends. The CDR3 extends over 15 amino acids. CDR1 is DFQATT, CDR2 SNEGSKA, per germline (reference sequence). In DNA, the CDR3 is TGCAGTGCTAGTTACGGGAGGGGGTTTAAGAGTGAAGCTTTCTTT. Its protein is CSASYGRGFKSEAFF.

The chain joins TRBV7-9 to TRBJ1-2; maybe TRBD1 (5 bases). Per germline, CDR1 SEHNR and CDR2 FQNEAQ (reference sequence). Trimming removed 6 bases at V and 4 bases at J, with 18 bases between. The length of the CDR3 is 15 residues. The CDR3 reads CASRKEGQGGYGYTF. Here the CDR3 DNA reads TGTGCCAGCAGAAAAGAAGGGCAGGGTGGCTATGGCTACACCTTC.

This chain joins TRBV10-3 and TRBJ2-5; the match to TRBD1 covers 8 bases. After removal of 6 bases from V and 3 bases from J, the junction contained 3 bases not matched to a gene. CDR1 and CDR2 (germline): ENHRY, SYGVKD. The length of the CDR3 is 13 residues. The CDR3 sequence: CAISGQGEETQYF. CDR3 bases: TGTGCCATCAGCGGACAGGGAGAAGAGACCCAGTACTTC.

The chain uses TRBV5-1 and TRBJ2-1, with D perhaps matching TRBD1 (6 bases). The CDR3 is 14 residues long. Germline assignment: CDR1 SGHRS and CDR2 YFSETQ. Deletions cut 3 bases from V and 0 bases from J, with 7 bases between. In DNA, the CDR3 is TGCGCCAGCAGCTCGGACAGCTCCTACAATGAGCAGTTCTTC. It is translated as CASSSDSSYNEQFF.

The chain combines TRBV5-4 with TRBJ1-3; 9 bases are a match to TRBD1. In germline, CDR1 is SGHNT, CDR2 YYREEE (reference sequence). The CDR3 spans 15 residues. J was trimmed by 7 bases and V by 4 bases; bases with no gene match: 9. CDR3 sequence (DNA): TGTGCCAGCAGCGAGGGACAGGGAGAGTGGAACACCATATATTTT. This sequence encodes CASSEGQGEWNTIYF.

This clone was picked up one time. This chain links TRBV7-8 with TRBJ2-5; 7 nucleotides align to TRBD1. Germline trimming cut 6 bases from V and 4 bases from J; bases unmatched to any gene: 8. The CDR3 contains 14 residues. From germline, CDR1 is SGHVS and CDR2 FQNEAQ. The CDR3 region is CASRSDRAGETQYF. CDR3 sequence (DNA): TGTGCCAGCAGATCAGACAGGGCGGGAGAGACCCAGTACTTC.

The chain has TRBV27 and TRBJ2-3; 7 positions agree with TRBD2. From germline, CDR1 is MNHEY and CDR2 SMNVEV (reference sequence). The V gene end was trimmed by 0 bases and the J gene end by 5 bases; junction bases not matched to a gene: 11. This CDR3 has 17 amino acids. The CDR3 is CASSLSLGREYRDTQYF. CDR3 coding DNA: TGTGCCAGCAGTTTATCGTTGGGGCGGGAGTATAGAGATACGCAGTATTTT.

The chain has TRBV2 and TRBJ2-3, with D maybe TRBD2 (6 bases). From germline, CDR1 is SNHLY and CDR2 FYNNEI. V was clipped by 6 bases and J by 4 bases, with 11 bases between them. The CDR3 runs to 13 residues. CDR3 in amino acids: CASRRGGADTQYF. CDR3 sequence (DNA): TGTGCCAGCAGACGGGGAGGCGCAGATACGCAGTATTTT.

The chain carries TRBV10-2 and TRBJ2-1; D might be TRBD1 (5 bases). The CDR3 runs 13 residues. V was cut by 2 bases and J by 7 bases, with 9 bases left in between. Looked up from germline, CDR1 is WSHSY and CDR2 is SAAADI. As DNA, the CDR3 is TGCGCCAGCAGTGAGGGACAATTTAATGAGCAGTTCTTC. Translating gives CASSEGQFNEQFF.

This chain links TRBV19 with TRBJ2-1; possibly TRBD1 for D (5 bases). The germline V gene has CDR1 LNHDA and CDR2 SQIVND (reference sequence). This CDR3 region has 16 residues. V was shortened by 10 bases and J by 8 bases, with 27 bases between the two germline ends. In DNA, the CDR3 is TGTGCCACCTCCTCCGTTGAGACAGAAACCTATTATGAGCAGTTCTTC. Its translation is CATSSVETETYYEQFF.